Shown below are 26 T cell receptor beta chains from a single sample sequenced in a study of T-cell memory formation after mild COVID-19. TCRdb itself ran the 5' RACE reads through MiXCR, one entry per CDR3 protein. This table has 300,000 or so distinct CDR3 sequences, roughly 15% appearing once. The sequenced sample was PBMCs or a T cell subset sorted from them (not recorded which). These receptors were obtained from a man younger than 35 who had mild COVID-19 (a few samples of this study predate the infection). Cell type and time point are not known.

V is TRBV12-5 and J is TRBJ2-1; 9 nucleotides align to TRBD1. Germline CDR1 reads LGHNT; CDR2 reads FRNRAP. There are 13 residues in the CDR3. With 4 bases clipped from V and 7 bases from J, the junction kept 2 bases outside the gene matches. The CDR3 protein is CASGCDRGNEQFF. The CDR3 DNA follows: TGTGCTAGTGGTTGTGACAGGGGGAATGAGCAGTTCTTC.

A few counts support this clonotype. The CDR3 DNA follows: TGTGCCAGCAGCCTGAACAGGGAAGAAGCTTTCTTT. Translated, it gives CASSLNREEAFF. The chain recombines TRBV7-2 with TRBJ1-1; a weak D match, TRBD1 (6 bases). V was cut by 5 bases and J by 8 bases, with 12 bases left in between. The CDR3 contains 12 residues. Germline CDR1 SGHTA, CDR2 FQGNSA.

The chain couples TRBV20-1 to TRBJ2-7; a possible D gene is TRBD2 (5 bases). This CDR3 has 13 residues. V was clipped by 1 base and J by 3 bases, with 10 bases between them. CDR1 DFQATT and CDR2 SNEGSKA come from the germline V gene (reference sequence). The CDR3 protein is CSARGTRSYEQYF. In DNA, the CDR3 is TGCAGTGCTAGAGGGACTCGTAGCTACGAGCAGTACTTC.

About this clonotype: Possible read error: a much larger clone is one base away. The V and J genes are TRBV5-1 and TRBJ2-5, with a possible D match to TRBD1 (5 bases). V shed 3 bases and J shed 5 bases, with 11 bases lying between them. This CDR3 spans 13 amino acids. The V gene's germline CDR1 is SGHRS and CDR2 YFSETQ. CDR3 bases: TGCGCCAGCAGCTCGGCCGCAGGGGAGACCCAGTACTTC. Translation gives CASSSAAGETQYF.

This clonotype showed up just a few times. This chain joins TRBV12-3 or TRBV12-4 and TRBJ2-7; 7 nucleotides agree with TRBD2. The CDR3 is 14 residues long. Losses at the gene ends were 5 bases for V and 7 bases for J; bases not matched to a gene: 11. In DNA form, the CDR3 reads TGTGCCAGCAGTCCTCGGCCGGGGGGATTGGAGCAGTACTTC. Amino acid sequence: CASSPRPGGLEQYF.

In its sample, this clonotype was seen a few times. The chain has TRBV20-1 and TRBJ2-7, with D uncertain. Germline lookup yields CDR1 DFQATT and CDR2 SNEGSKA (reference sequence). Trimming removed 0 bases from V and 1 base from J, with 10 bases in between. CDR3 length: 14 amino acids. The DNA for the CDR3 is TGCAGTGCTAGAGATAGGACGCTATCCTACGAGCAGTACTTC. As protein: CSARDRTLSYEQYF.

This sequence joins TRBV20-1 and TRBJ1-2, with unresolved D. Germline V gene lookup returns CDR1 DFQATT and CDR2 SNEGSKA (reference sequence). This CDR3 has 14 amino acids. Trimming left V 6 bases short and J 0 bases short, with 14 bases between. Here the CDR3 reads CSAMMRPTNYGYTF. DNA for the CDR3: TGCAGTGCAATGATGCGACCGACTAACTATGGCTACACCTTC.

This chain uses TRBV4-3 with TRBJ2-5; unclear D gene. CDR1 is LGHNA and CDR2 is YSLEER in the germline V gene. With 0 bases removed from V and 1 base from J, the gap between germline ends came to 9 bases. The CDR3 totals 15 residues. CDR3 in DNA: TGCGCCAGCAGCCAAGATCGATGGTTCCAAGAGACCCAGTACTTC. Translation gives CASSQDRWFQETQYF.

This clonotype was detected only a few times. The chain has TRBV5-1 and TRBJ2-7; 8 bases map to TRBD2. The CDR3 has 15 amino acids. The J segment lost 7 bases and the V segment lost 4 bases, leaving 13 bases of the junction unmatched. Germline V CDR1 and CDR2: SGHRS, YFSETQ. The CDR3 region is CASSGIGTRGEEQYF. In DNA form, the CDR3 reads TGCGCCAGCAGCGGGATAGGGACTAGGGGCGAAGAGCAGTACTTC. Supplemented by reference TRBV5-1 and TRBJ2-7, the full variable domain reads KAGVTQTPRYLIKTRGQQVTLSCSPISGHRSVSWYQQTPGQGLQFLFEYFSETQRNKGNFPGRFSGRQFSNSRSEMNVSTLELGDSALYLCASSGIGTRGEEQYFGPGTRLTVT.

This clonotype was counted between two and nine times. The gene calls are TRBV9 and TRBJ2-3; 12 bases agree with TRBD2. Germline CDR1 is SGDLS and CDR2 is YYNGEE. The CDR3 has 16 amino acids. Trimming cost V 4 bases and J 2 bases; bases outside gene matches: 5. CDR3: CASSKTSGGFTDTQYF. The CDR3 region has the DNA TGTGCCAGCAGCAAGACTAGCGGGGGTTTCACAGATACGCAGTATTTT.

V is TRBV12-3 or TRBV12-4 and J is TRBJ1-4; perhaps TRBD1 as D (6 bases). Trimming cost V 5 bases and J 6 bases, with 13 bases left between them. The CDR3 is made up of 14 amino acids. This CDR3 is CASSPGRGYEKLFF. In nucleotides, the CDR3 is TGTGCCAGCAGTCCCGGTAGGGGGTATGAAAAACTGTTTTTT.

CDR3 sequence: CASSASGSRETQYF. DNA of the CDR3: TGCGCCAGCAGCGCAAGCGGGAGTCGGGAGACCCAGTACTTC. The chain employs TRBV5-1 and TRBJ2-5, with TRBD2 identical over 8 bases. V lost 4 bases to trimming and J lost 5 bases; unmatched junction nucleotides: 7. The CDR3 runs to 14 residues. CDR1 and CDR2 from the germline V gene are SGHRS and YFSETQ. The full variable domain, in which reference TRBV5-1 and TRBJ2-5 provide the parts outside the CDR3, is KAGVTQTPRYLIKTRGQQVTLSCSPISGHRSVSWYQQTPGQGLQFLFEYFSETQRNKGNFPGRFSGRQFSNSRSEMNVSTLELGDSALYLCASSASGSRETQYFGPGTRLLVL.

The chain uses TRBV2 and TRBJ1-5, with TRBD1 identical over 7 bases. The junction had 8 bases not matched to a gene; V was cut back by 8 bases and J by 4 bases. The CDR3 loop spans 14 amino acids. Germline values: CDR1 SNHLY, CDR2 FYNNEI. CDR3 DNA sequence: TGTGCCAGCGGGCAGGGGGAAAGAAATCAGCCCCAGCATTTT. Translation: CASGQGERNQPQHF.

This clonotype was observed at least ten times. The chain combines TRBV5-1 with TRBJ2-3; D not resolved. CDR1 is SGHRS and CDR2 is YFSETQ in the germline V gene. The CDR3 consists of 14 residues. V lost 4 bases to trimming and J lost 1 base, with 10 bases between them. In DNA, the CDR3 is TGCGCCAGCAGCCCGGGTCGCGGCACAGATACGCAGTATTTT. Residues: CASSPGRGTDTQYF.

The rearrangement uses TRBV6-2 or TRBV6-3 and TRBJ2-1, with D possibly matching TRBD2 (6 bases). CDR3 length equals 16 residues. Per germline, CDR1 MNHEY and CDR2 SVGEGT. V was trimmed by 6 bases and J by 0 bases, leaving 15 bases between them. CDR3 residues: CASSNPRESSYNEQFF. The CDR3 DNA sequence: TGTGCCAGCAGCAATCCCCGGGAGAGCTCCTACAATGAGCAGTTCTTC.

There are a few counts of this clonotype. This chain uses TRBV11-2 with TRBJ1-1, with D unclear. V was trimmed by 4 bases and J by 13 bases, leaving 22 bases between them. This CDR3 comprises 14 residues. CDR1 is SGHAT and CDR2 is FQNNGV in the germline V gene. This CDR3 is CASSSTTDLLDGFF. The CDR3 nucleotides read TGTGCCAGCAGCTCCACGACGGACCTCCTAGATGGTTTCTTT. The variable domain in full, with the rest retrieved from reference TRBV11-2 and TRBJ1-1, is EAGVAQSPRYKIIEKRQSVAFWCNPISGHATLYWYQQILGQGPKLLIQFQNNGVVDDSQLPKDRFSAERLKGVDSTLKIQPAKLEDSAVYLCASSSTTDLLDGFFGQGTRLTVV.

The chain uses TRBV6-6 and TRBJ2-3; no clear D. Germline lookup yields CDR1 MNHNY and CDR2 SVGAGI (reference sequence). This CDR3 spans 14 amino acids. The V end lost 8 bases, the J end lost 0 bases, and 12 bases lay between the germline ends. DNA for the CDR3: TGTGCCAGCGGCGGCCAGCATAGCACAGATACGCAGTATTTT. This translates into CASGGQHSTDTQYF.

The sample holds a few counts of this clonotype. The V gene is TRBV7-9, the J gene TRBJ2-1; 9 bases match TRBD2. This CDR3 is 16 amino acids long. CDR1 is SEHNR, CDR2 FQNEAQ, per germline (reference sequence). The V and J ends lost 5 bases and 4 bases, in that order; junction bases with no gene match: 9. CDR3 coding DNA: TGTGCCAGCAGCCTCGCCCTAGCGGGGATTTACAATGAGCAGTTCTTC. It codes for CASSLALAGIYNEQFF.

This clonotype was picked up many times. V gene TRBV5-1 combines with J gene TRBJ2-3; D gene ambiguous. Germline-derived CDR1 and CDR2 are SGHRS and YFSETQ. The CDR3 is made up of 15 amino acids. Deletions cut 0 bases from V and 2 bases from J, with 10 bases between. The CDR3 reads CASSLESRPTDTQYF. Written as DNA, the CDR3 is TGCGCCAGCAGCTTGGAATCCAGGCCCACAGATACGCAGTATTTT.

This clonotype was counted between two and nine times. This chain connects TRBV7-9 to TRBJ2-1, with 10 nucleotides matching TRBD2. Looked up from germline, CDR1 is SEHNR and CDR2 is FQNEAQ (reference sequence). V trimming: 5 bases; J trimming: 4 bases; junction bases outside the gene matches: 5. The length of the CDR3 is 15 residues. In nucleotides, the CDR3 is TGTGCCAGCAGCATACCAGCGGGGGGGTACAATGAGCAGTTCTTC. This encodes CASSIPAGGYNEQFF.

This clonotype has a handful of counts. V and J are TRBV29-1 and TRBJ2-4; weak D call: TRBD2 (6 bases). The CDR3 has 13 amino acids. Trimming pared 7 bases from V and 6 bases from J, leaving 16 bases between. The germline CDR1 and CDR2 sequences are SQVTM and ANQGSEA. DNA of the CDR3: TGCAGCGGGAGGAGGGGTGCCTCAAACATTCAGTACTTC. It yields the protein CSGRRGASNIQYF.

The chain employs TRBV7-2 and TRBJ1-2; D remains ambiguous. The CDR3 contains 15 residues. Trimming took 0 bases from V and 4 from J, leaving 12 bases between them. Germline CDR1 is SGHTA and CDR2 is FQGNSA. CDR3 nucleotides: TGTGCCAGCAGCTTAGCGGCAGGCGGAGTCTATGGCTACACCTTC. This gives the protein CASSLAAGGVYGYTF.

V is TRBV29-1 and J is TRBJ2-1; 11 nucleotides match TRBD2. The V gene's germline CDR1 is SQVTM and CDR2 ANQGSEA. The CDR3 is 13 amino acids. V dropped 3 bases and J dropped 10; count of bases not matched to a gene: 5. The DNA for the CDR3 is TGCAGCGTTGATAGCGGGGGGGCCGACGAGCAGTTCTTC. It translates to CSVDSGGADEQFF.

The sample holds a few counts of this clonotype. This chain uses TRBV20-1 with TRBJ1-6; 8 positions match TRBD1. The CDR3 has 14 residues. Germline V gives CDR1 DFQATT, CDR2 SNEGSKA (reference sequence). The junction had 8 bases not matched to a gene; V was cut back by 3 bases and J by 10 bases. This CDR3 is CSARIPRGRSPLHF. Written as DNA, the CDR3 is TGCAGTGCTAGGATCCCCAGGGGGCGATCACCCCTCCACTTT.

V is TRBV7-6 and J is TRBJ2-3; 11 nucleotides match TRBD2. Germline V gene sequence: CDR1 SGHVS, CDR2 FNYEAQ. The length of the CDR3 is 14 residues. CDR3: CATRGLADTDTQYF. In DNA form, the CDR3 reads TGTGCAACTCGGGGACTAGCGGATACAGATACGCAGTATTTT. Using reference TRBV7-6 and TRBJ2-3 for the parts outside the CDR3, the full variable domain is GAGVSQSPRYKVTKRGQDVALRCDPISGHVSLYWYRQALGQGPEFLTYFNYEAQQDKSGLPNDRFSAERPEGSISTLTIQRTEQRDSAMYRCATRGLADTDTQYFGPGTRLTVL.

V usage is TRBV5-1 and J usage is TRBJ2-2; D possibly corresponds to TRBD2 (5 bases). Germline V gene data show CDR1 as SGHRS and CDR2 as YFSETQ. V lost 0 bases to trimming and J lost 4 bases, with 16 bases between them. This CDR3 is built from 17 residues. The CDR3 spells CASSLAFGGISTGELFF. The CDR3 DNA is TGCGCCAGCAGCTTGGCCTTTGGAGGAATTTCCACCGGGGAGCTGTTTTTT.